This section outlines one T cell receptor beta chain sequence together with its context. This entry belongs to a study of blood T cell repertoires in COVID-19. This CDR3 contains 17 residues. V was clipped by 5 bases and J by 3 bases, with 20 bases between them. Germline lookup yields CDR1 SGHTA and CDR2 FQGNSA. Here immunoSEQ multiplex PCR was the method, and the copy in TCRdb shows in-frame clones only, minus some. Of 250,000 to 350,000 clones listed, about nine tenths were seen once; the top ten hold about 11%. The material sequenced was peripheral blood. This clonotype was obtained from a woman aged 25 to 45 with COVID-19, enrolled during active disease. This chain uses TRBV7-2 with TRBJ1-5; a possible D gene is TRBD1 (6 bases). The CDR3 spells CASSQERLGGANQPQHF. CDR3 coding DNA: TGTGCCAGCAGCCAAGAGCGGCTAGGGGGAGCCAATCAGCCCCAGCATTTT.